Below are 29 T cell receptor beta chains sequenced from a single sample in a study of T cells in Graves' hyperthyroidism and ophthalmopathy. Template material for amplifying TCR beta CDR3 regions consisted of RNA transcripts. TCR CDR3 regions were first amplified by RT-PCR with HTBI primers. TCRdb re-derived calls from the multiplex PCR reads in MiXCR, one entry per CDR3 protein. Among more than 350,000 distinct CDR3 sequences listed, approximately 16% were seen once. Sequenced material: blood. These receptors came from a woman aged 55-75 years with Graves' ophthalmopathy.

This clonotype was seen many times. The DNA for the CDR3 is TGCAGTGCTCTAGGGGGACAGGGGGAAGTGGCTTTCTTT. It codes for CSALGGQGEVAFF. J is TRBJ1-1 and V is TRBV20-1; 11 bases map to TRBD1. Per germline, CDR1 DFQATT and CDR2 SNEGSKA (reference sequence). Germline trimming cut 5 bases from V and 11 bases from J; bases unmatched to any gene: 10. This CDR3 comprises 13 residues.

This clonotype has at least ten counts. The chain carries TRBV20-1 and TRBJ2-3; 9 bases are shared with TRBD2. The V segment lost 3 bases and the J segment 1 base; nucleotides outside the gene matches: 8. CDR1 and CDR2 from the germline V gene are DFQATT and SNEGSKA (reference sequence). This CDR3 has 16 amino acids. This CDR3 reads CSASTDLAGGTDTQYF. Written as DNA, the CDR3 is TGCAGTGCTAGCACAGATTTAGCGGGAGGCACAGATACGCAGTATTTT.

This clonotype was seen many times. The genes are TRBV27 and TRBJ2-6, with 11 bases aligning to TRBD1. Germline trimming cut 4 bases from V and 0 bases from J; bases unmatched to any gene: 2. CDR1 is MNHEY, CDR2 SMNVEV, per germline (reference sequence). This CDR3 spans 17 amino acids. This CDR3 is CASSWTGGFSGANVLTF. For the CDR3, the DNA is TGTGCCAGCAGTTGGACAGGGGGCTTCTCTGGGGCCAACGTCCTGACTTTC.

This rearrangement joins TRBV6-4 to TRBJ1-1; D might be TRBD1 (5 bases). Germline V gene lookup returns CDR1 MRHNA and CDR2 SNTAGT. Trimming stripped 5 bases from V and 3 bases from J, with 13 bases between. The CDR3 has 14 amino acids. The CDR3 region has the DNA TGTGCCAGCAGTTATGGGGGTTATGACACTGAAGCTTTCTTT. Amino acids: CASSYGGYDTEAFF.

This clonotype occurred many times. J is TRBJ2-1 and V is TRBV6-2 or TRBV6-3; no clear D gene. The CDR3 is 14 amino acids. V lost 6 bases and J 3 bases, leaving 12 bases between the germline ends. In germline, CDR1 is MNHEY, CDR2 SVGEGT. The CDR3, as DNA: TGTGCCAGCAGACGCGGATCCGTCTACAATGAGCAGTTCTTC. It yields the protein CASRRGSVYNEQFF.

The CDR3 is CASTKGQTGNTIYF. The DNA of the CDR3 is TGTGCCAGCACCAAGGGACAGACTGGAAACACCATATATTTT. The V gene is TRBV11-2, the J gene TRBJ1-3; the match to TRBD1 covers 7 bases. CDR3 length equals 14 residues. V shed 7 bases and J 2 bases; nucleotides not matched to a gene: 5. CDR1 SGHAT and CDR2 FQNNGV come from the germline V gene.

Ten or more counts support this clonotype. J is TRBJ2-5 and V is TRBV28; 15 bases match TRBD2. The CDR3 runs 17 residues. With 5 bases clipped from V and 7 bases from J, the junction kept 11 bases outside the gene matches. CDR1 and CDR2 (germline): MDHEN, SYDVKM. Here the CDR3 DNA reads TGTGCCAGCAGTGACTCCGGACTAGCGGGAGGGCGGGGGACCCAGTACTTC. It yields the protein CASSDSGLAGGRGTQYF.

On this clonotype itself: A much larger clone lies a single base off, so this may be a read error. CDR3 sequence (DNA): TGCAGTGCTACGGGCAGTAACGGGGATGAGCAGTTCTTC. Encoded protein: CSATGSNGDEQFF. This sequence joins TRBV20-1 and TRBJ2-1, with D possibly matching TRBD2 (5 bases). The CDR3 is 13 residues long. V lost 4 bases and J 8 bases, leaving 15 bases between the germline ends. Per the germline V gene, CDR1 is DFQATT and CDR2 is SNEGSKA (reference sequence).

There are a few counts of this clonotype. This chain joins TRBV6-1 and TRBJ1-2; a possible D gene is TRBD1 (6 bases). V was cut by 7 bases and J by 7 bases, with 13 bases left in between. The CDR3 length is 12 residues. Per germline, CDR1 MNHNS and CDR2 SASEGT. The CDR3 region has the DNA TGTGCCAGCATCAGGGGCTTGGGTGGCTACACCTTC. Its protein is CASIRGLGGYTF.

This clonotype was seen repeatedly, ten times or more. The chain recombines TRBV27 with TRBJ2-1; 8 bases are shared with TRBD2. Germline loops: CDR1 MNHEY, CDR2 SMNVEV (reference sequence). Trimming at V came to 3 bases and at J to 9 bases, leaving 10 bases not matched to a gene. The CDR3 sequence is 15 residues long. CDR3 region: CASSLAGGWGSEQFF. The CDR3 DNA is TGTGCCAGCAGTTTGGCGGGAGGCTGGGGAAGTGAGCAGTTCTTC.

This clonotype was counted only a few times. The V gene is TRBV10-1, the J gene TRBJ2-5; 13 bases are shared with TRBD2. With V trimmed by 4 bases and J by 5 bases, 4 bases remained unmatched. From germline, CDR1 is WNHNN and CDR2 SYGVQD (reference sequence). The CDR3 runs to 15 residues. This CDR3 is CASSGLAGGVETQYF. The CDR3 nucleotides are TGCGCCAGCAGTGGACTAGCGGGAGGCGTGGAGACCCAGTACTTC.

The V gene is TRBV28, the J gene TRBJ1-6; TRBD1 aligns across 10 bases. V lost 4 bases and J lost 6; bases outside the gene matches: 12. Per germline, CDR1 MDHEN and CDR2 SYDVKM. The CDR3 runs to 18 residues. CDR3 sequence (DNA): TGTGCCAGCAGTTCTTATATTGGGACAGGGGCCCCTAATTCACCCCTCCACTTT. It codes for CASSSYIGTGAPNSPLHF.

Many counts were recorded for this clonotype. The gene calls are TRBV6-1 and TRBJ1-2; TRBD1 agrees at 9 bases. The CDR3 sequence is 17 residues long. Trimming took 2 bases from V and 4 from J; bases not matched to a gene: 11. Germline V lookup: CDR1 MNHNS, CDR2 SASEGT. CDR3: CASSERGSGTGSYGYTF. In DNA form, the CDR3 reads TGTGCCAGCAGTGAAAGGGGGTCAGGGACAGGGAGCTATGGCTACACCTTC.

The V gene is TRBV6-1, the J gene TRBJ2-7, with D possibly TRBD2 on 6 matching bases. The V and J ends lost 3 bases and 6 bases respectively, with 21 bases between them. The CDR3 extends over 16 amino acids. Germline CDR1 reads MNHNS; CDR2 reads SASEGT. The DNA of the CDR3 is TGTGCCAGCAGTGAGACGCCCGCGGGGTACATCGGCGAGCAGTACTTC. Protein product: CASSETPAGYIGEQYF.

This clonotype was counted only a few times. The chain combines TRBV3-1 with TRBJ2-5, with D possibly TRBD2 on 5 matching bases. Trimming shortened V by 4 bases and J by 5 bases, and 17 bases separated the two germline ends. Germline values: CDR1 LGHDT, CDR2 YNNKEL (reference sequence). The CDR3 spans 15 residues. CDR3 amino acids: CASSPWGESLETQYF. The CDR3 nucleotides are TGTGCCAGCAGCCCTTGGGGAGAAAGTTTGGAGACCCAGTACTTC.

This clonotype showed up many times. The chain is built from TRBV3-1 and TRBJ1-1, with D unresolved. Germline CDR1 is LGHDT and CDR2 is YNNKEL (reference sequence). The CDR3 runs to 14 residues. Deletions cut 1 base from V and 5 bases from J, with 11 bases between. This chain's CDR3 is CASSQVAGGTEAFF. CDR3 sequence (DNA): TGTGCCAGCAGCCAAGTGGCCGGAGGGACTGAAGCTTTCTTT.

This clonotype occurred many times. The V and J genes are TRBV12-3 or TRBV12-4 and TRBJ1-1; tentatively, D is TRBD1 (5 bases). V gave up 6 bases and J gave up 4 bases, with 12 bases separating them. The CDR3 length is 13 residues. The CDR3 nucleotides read TGTGCCAGCAGCCCTAGGGGCGGCACTGAAGCTTTCTTT. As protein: CASSPRGGTEAFF.

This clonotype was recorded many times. CDR3 in amino acids: CASSLAGGDYEQYF. CDR3 coding DNA: TGTGCCAGCAGCTTAGCGGGAGGGGATTACGAGCAGTACTTC. This chain uses TRBV28 with TRBJ2-7; TRBD2 aligns across 11 bases. The germline CDR1 and CDR2 sequences are MDHEN and SYDVKM. The junction had 5 bases not matched to a gene; V was cut back by 6 bases and J by 4 bases. The CDR3 loop spans 14 amino acids.

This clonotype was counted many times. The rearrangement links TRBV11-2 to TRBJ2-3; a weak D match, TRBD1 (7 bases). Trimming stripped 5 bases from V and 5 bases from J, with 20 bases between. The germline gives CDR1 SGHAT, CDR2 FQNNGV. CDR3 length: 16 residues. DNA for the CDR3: TGTGCCAGCAGCCTCTCGTTGGAGGGGGCGGGAGATACGCAGTATTTT. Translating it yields CASSLSLEGAGDTQYF. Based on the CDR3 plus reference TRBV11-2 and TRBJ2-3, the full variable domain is EAGVAQSPRYKIIEKRQSVAFWCNPISGHATLYWYQQILGQGPKLLIQFQNNGVVDDSQLPKDRFSAERLKGVDSTLKIQPAKLEDSAVYLCASSLSLEGAGDTQYFGPGTRLTVL.

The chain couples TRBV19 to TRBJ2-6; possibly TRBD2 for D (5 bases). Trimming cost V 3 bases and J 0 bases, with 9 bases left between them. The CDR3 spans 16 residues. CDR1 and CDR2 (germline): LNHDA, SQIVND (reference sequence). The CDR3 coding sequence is TGTGCCAGTAGTATCGGACTCAACTCTGGGGCCAACGTCCTGACTTTC. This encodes CASSIGLNSGANVLTF.

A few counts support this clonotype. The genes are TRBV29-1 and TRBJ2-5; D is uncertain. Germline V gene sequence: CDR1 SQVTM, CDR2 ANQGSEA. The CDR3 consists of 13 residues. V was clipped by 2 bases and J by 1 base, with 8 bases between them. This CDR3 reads CSVEKGPQETQYF. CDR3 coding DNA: TGCAGCGTTGAAAAGGGCCCCCAAGAGACCCAGTACTTC.

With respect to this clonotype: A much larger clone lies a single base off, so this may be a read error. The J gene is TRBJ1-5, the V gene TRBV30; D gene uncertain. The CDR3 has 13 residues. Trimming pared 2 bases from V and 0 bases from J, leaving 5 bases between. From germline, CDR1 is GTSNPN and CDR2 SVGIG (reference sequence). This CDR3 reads CAWSPYSNQPQHF. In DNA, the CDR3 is TGTGCCTGGAGTCCGTATAGCAATCAGCCCCAGCATTTT.

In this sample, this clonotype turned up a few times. The CDR3 nucleotides read TGCAGTGCTAGGGGGGCGGTGGGCGAGCAGTACTTC. Translation: CSARGAVGEQYF. The V call is TRBV20-1, the J call TRBJ2-7; a weak D match, TRBD1 (6 bases). CDR1 is DFQATT, CDR2 SNEGSKA, per germline (reference sequence). The ends were cut back, 3 bases at V and 6 bases at J, with 12 bases in the middle. CDR3 size: 12 residues.

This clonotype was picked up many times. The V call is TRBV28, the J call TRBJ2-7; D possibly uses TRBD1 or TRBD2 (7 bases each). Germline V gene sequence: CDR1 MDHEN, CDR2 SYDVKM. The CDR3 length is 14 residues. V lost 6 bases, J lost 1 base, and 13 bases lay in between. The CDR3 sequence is CASRAGGASYEQYF. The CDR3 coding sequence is TGTGCCAGCAGGGCAGGGGGGGCTTCCTACGAGCAGTACTTC.

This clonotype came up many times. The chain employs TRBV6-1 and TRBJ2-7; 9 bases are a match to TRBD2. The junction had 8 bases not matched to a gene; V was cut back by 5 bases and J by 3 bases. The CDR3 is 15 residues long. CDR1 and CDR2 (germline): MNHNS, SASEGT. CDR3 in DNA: TGTGCCAGCAGTCCCGGGAAGACTAGCGGCTACGAGCAGTACTTC. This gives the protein CASSPGKTSGYEQYF.

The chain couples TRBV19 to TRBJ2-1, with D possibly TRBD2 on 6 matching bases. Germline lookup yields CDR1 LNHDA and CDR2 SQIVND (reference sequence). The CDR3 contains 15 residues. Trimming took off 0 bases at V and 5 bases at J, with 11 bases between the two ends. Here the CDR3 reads CASSIEPGTDNEQFF. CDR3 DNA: TGTGCCAGTAGTATAGAACCCGGGACTGACAATGAGCAGTTCTTC.

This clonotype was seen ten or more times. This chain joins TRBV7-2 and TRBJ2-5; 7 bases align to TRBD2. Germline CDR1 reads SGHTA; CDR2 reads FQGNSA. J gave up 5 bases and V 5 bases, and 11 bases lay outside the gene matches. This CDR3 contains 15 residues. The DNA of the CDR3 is TGTGCCAGCAGCCCGTGGGGGGAGGGTAGCGAGACCCAGTACTTC. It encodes CASSPWGEGSETQYF.

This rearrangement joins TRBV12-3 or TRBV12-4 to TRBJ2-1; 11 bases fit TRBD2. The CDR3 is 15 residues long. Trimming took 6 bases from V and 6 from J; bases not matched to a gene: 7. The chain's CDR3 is CASSPGTSGPNEQFF. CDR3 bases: TGTGCCAGCAGCCCCGGGACTAGCGGTCCCAATGAGCAGTTCTTC.

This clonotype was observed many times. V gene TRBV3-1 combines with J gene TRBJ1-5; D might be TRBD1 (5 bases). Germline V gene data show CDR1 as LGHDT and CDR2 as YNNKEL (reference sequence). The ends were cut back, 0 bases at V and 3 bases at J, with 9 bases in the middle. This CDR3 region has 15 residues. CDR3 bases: TGTGCCAGCAGCCAAGACGGGGCTTACAATCAGCCCCAGCATTTT. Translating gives CASSQDGAYNQPQHF.